These 22 T cell receptor beta chains originate from one sample sequenced in a study of T-cell memory formation after mild COVID-19. TCRdb recomputed calls from the 5' RACE reads with MiXCR, one row per CDR3 protein. The sample carries tens of thousands of distinct CDR3 sequences, roughly 15% recorded once. Sequencing used PBMCs or a T cell subset sorted from them (not recorded which). The source of these receptors is a man aged 18 to 29 who had mild COVID-19 (a few samples of this study predate the infection). Cell type and time point are not known.

This clonotype was counted a few times. The CDR3 loop reads CASSLGRRPTDTQYF. The CDR3 bases are TGTGCCAGCAGCCTGGGACGCCGACCGACAGATACGCAGTATTTT. The chain uses TRBV13 and TRBJ2-3, with D perhaps being TRBD1 or TRBD2 (5 bases each). The CDR3 loop spans 15 amino acids. Germline V gene lookup returns CDR1 PRHDT and CDR2 FYEKMQ (reference sequence). Trimming removed 5 bases at V and 3 bases at J, with 15 bases between.

This clonotype came up a few times. V is TRBV7-3 and J is TRBJ2-3; D is perhaps TRBD1 or TRBD2 (5 bases each). V lost 5 bases and J 2 bases, leaving 17 bases between the germline ends. CDR1 SGHTA and CDR2 FQGTGA come from the germline V gene. The CDR3 consists of 16 residues. The CDR3 bases are TGTGCCAGCAGCCCGCAGACTGGGGGATTCACAGATACGCAGTATTTT. Its translation: CASSPQTGGFTDTQYF.

This clonotype was detected a few times. This rearrangement joins TRBV4-3 to TRBJ2-7, with D maybe TRBD1 (6 bases). The CDR3 contains 16 residues. Germline lookup yields CDR1 LGHNA and CDR2 YSLEER. Trimming removed 1 base from V and 1 base from J, with 14 bases in between. CDR3 in DNA: TGCGCCAGCAGCCAAGGACAGGACCATAGTTCCTACGAGCAGTACGTC. This translates into CASSQGQDHSSYEQYV.

The V and J genes are TRBV12-3 or TRBV12-4 and TRBJ2-3; D might be TRBD2 (6 bases). The CDR3 runs 15 residues. Trimming pared 1 base from V and 2 bases from J, leaving 10 bases between. CDR3 DNA: TGTGCCAGCAGTTTAGACGTAGCGGCCACAGATACGCAGTATTTT. Its translation: CASSLDVAATDTQYF.

This clonotype was counted a few times. The genes are TRBV4-1 and TRBJ2-5; weak D call: TRBD1 (5 bases). Trimming took 0 bases from V and 4 from J, leaving 9 bases between them. This CDR3 has 14 residues. The germline gives CDR1 MGHRA, CDR2 YSYEKL. CDR3 nucleotides: TGCGCCAGCAGCCAAGACTCAGGGCCAGAGACCCAGTACTTC. It translates to CASSQDSGPETQYF.

This clonotype was counted only a few times. The chain uses TRBV7-9 and TRBJ2-7; tentative D call: TRBD2 (5 bases). The length of the CDR3 is 14 residues. Germline CDR1 reads SEHNR; CDR2 reads FQNEAQ (reference sequence). Trimming shortened V by 7 bases and J by 3 bases, and 16 bases separated the two germline ends. The CDR3 spells CASTPGAGFYEQYF. CDR3 coding DNA: TGTGCCAGCACCCCGGGCGCGGGCTTCTACGAGCAGTACTTC.

Concerning this clonotype: This may be a read error: a much more frequent sequence differs by one nucleotide. The chain employs TRBV5-1 and TRBJ2-3; the match to TRBD1 covers 8 bases. J lost 1 base, V lost 3 bases, and 4 bases had no gene match. The CDR3 spans 15 residues. Germline V gene sequence: CDR1 SGHRS, CDR2 YFSETQ. CDR3 sequence (DNA): TGCGCCAGCAGCTCCAGACAGGGGTGCACAGATACGCAGTATTTT. Residues: CASSSRQGCTDTQYF. Variable domain in full (rest from reference TRBV5-1 and TRBJ2-3): KAGVTQTPRYLIKTRGQQVTLSCSPISGHRSVSWYQQTPGQGLQFLFEYFSETQRNKGNFPGRFSGRQFSNSRSEMNVSTLELGDSALYLCASSSRQGCTDTQYFGPGTRLTVL.

The chain links TRBV20-1 to TRBJ2-3, with a possible D match to TRBD2 (6 bases). The CDR3 contains 13 residues. Germline CDR1 is DFQATT and CDR2 is SNEGSKA (reference sequence). V dropped 3 bases and J dropped 10 bases, with 17 bases sitting between them. The CDR3 DNA follows: TGCAGTGCTAGTCTAGCGTGGGGGTCGGCGCAGTATTTT. This sequence encodes CSASLAWGSAQYF.

This chain uses TRBV21-1 with TRBJ2-7; TRBD1, the table's D call, lacks a check against the DNA. TRBV21-1 is a recognized pseudogene. This CDR3 spans 9 amino acids. CDR3 protein: CASTLGGVV. As DNA, the CDR3 is TGTGCCAGCACCCTAGGGGGGGTCGTC.

The chain combines TRBV7-9 with TRBJ2-3; the D gene is possibly TRBD2 (6 bases). Germline CDR1 is SEHNR and CDR2 is FQNEAQ (reference sequence). This CDR3 contains 14 residues. V was pared by 7 bases and J by 2 bases, with 13 bases between. The CDR3 nucleotides are TGTGCCAGCATCGACGGGGACTTCACAGATACGCAGTATTTT. This sequence encodes CASIDGDFTDTQYF.

This clonotype was observed a few times. The J gene is TRBJ2-7, the V gene TRBV29-1, with no clear D. V was clipped by 2 bases and J by 4 bases, with 18 bases between them. Looked up from germline, CDR1 is SQVTM and CDR2 is ANQGSEA. CDR3 length equals 15 residues. CDR3 residues: CSVELGRIGQYEQYF. The CDR3 nucleotides read TGCAGCGTTGAATTGGGTCGGATAGGCCAGTACGAGCAGTACTTC.

The sample holds a few counts of this clonotype. The rearrangement links TRBV5-1 to TRBJ2-4; 11 bases map to TRBD2. Germline values: CDR1 SGHRS, CDR2 YFSETQ. This CDR3 region has 14 residues. The trim removed 7 bases at V and 6 bases at J, leaving 6 bases unmatched. This CDR3 reads CASRSTSGVNIQYF. The CDR3 DNA is TGCGCCAGCCGATCGACTAGCGGGGTAAACATTCAGTACTTC.

The V call is TRBV11-2, the J call TRBJ2-5; 9 bases agree with TRBD1. Germline V gene lookup returns CDR1 SGHAT and CDR2 FQNNGV. With V trimmed by 3 bases and J by 4 bases, 3 bases remained unmatched. The CDR3 has 14 amino acids. The CDR3 region has the DNA TGTGCCAGCAGCTTCTGGACAGGGGCAGAGACCCAGTACTTC. Its protein product is CASSFWTGAETQYF.

CDR3 nucleotide sequence: TGCAGTGCTAGAGCCGGGGGAGGATGGAATACGCAGTATTTT. It translates to CSARAGGGWNTQYF. The rearrangement uses TRBV20-1 and TRBJ2-3, with a tentative D call TRBD2 (6 bases). Deletions cut 1 base from V and 7 bases from J, with 15 bases between. The length of the CDR3 is 14 residues. The germline V gene encodes CDR1 DFQATT and CDR2 SNEGSKA (reference sequence).

This chain uses TRBV29-1 with TRBJ2-7; 9 nucleotides match TRBD1. The CDR3 has 16 amino acids. Germline loops: CDR1 SQVTM, CDR2 ANQGSEA. With V trimmed by 2 bases and J by 4 bases, 12 bases remained unmatched. The CDR3 spells CSVESYSGTGKYEQYV. CDR3 bases: TGCAGCGTTGAATCTTACTCCGGGACAGGGAAGTACGAGCAGTACGTC.

There are a few counts of this clonotype. V gene TRBV9 combines with J gene TRBJ2-1; unclear D gene. The CDR3 consists of 15 residues. V was cut by 0 bases and J by 0 bases, with 7 bases left in between. Germline CDR1 is SGDLS and CDR2 is YYNGEE. The CDR3 region has the DNA TGTGCCAGCAGCGTAGGTGGATACTCCTACAATGAGCAGTTCTTC. This sequence encodes CASSVGGYSYNEQFF.

This clonotype was counted between two and nine times. V gene TRBV6-2 or TRBV6-3 combines with J gene TRBJ2-3; D call uncertain. This CDR3 contains 13 residues. V was clipped by 5 bases and J by 3 bases, with 9 bases between them. The germline V gene encodes CDR1 MNHEY and CDR2 SVGEGT. In DNA, the CDR3 is TGTGCCAGCAGTAACGGACCGACAGATACGCAGTATTTT. Amino acids: CASSNGPTDTQYF.

The J gene is TRBJ2-1, the V gene TRBV7-2, with TRBD2 identical over 8 bases. The CDR3 has 16 residues. J was trimmed by 3 bases and V by 5 bases; bases with no gene match: 9. Germline V gene sequence: CDR1 SGHTA, CDR2 FQGNSA. The CDR3 nucleotides are TGTGCCAGCAGCCTCCGTATGGCGGGGGGCTACAATGAGCAGTTCTTC. It codes for CASSLRMAGGYNEQFF.

The genes are TRBV7-8 and TRBJ2-3, with 9 bases fitting TRBD2. The CDR3 length is 16 residues. Germline CDR1 and CDR2: SGHVS and FQNEAQ. Trimming removed 5 bases from V and 1 base from J; junction bases left unmatched: 7. Here the CDR3 reads CASSTMRGGGTDTQYF. CDR3 coding DNA: TGTGCCAGCAGCACAATGCGCGGGGGGGGCACAGATACGCAGTATTTT.

The DNA for the CDR3 is TGTGCCAGCGCGAGAGACAGGGGATTGTATTCACCCCTCCACTTT. This gives the protein CASARDRGLYSPLHF. The chain links TRBV6-2 or TRBV6-3 to TRBJ1-6; 8 positions agree with TRBD1. Looked up from germline, CDR1 is MNHEY and CDR2 is SVGEGT. This CDR3 has 15 residues. Trimming took 8 bases from V and 8 from J; bases not matched to a gene: 11.

This clonotype was seen a handful of times. This chain joins TRBV5-4 and TRBJ1-5, with 9 bases fitting TRBD1. The CDR3 extends over 14 amino acids. V lost 4 bases and J lost 6; bases outside the gene matches: 5. CDR1 SGHNT and CDR2 YYREEE come from the germline V gene (reference sequence). This CDR3 reads CASSLQGAGQPQHF. CDR3 bases: TGTGCCAGCAGCCTACAGGGGGCCGGTCAGCCCCAGCATTTT.

The V call is TRBV7-2, the J call TRBJ2-4; D might be TRBD2 (5 bases). Germline CDR1 reads SGHTA; CDR2 reads FQGNSA. V was pared by 8 bases and J by 8 bases, with 7 bases between. The CDR3 length is 10 residues. The CDR3 loop reads CASELDIQYF. The CDR3 DNA sequence: TGTGCCAGCGAACTAGACATTCAGTACTTC.